This passage covers 31 T cell receptor beta chains from one sample sequenced in a study of blood T cell repertoires in COVID-19. Assay: immunoSEQ multiplex PCR; the TCRdb copy retains only in-frame clones and omits some. The data contain roughly 220,000 clones, approximately 84% of them singletons. The sample consisted of PBMCs or T cells enriched from blood (not recorded which). The receptors shown here come from a man in his forties who had recovered from COVID-19.

V and J are TRBV6-5 and TRBJ1-1; 8 bases line up with TRBD1. Germline CDR1 MNHEY, CDR2 SVGAGI. The CDR3 has 16 residues. Trimming cost V 3 bases and J 1 base; bases outside gene matches: 7. CDR3 residues: CASSYTGTGQNTEAFF. In DNA form, the CDR3 reads TGTGCCAGCAGTTATACTGGGACAGGACAGAACACTGAAGCTTTCTTT.

This chain joins TRBV28 and TRBJ1-4, with D unresolved. With 5 bases removed from V and 0 bases from J, the gap between germline ends came to 7 bases. The CDR3 contains 14 residues. Germline V gives CDR1 MDHEN, CDR2 SYDVKM. DNA of the CDR3: TGTGCCAGCAGTCCCGGGACAACTAATGAAAAACTGTTTTTT. This gives the protein CASSPGTTNEKLFF. Together with reference TRBV28 and TRBJ1-4, the CDR3 gives the full variable domain: DVKVTQSSRYLVKRTGEKVFLECVQDMDHENMFWYRQDPGLGLRLIYFSYDVKMKEKGDIPEGYSVSREKKERFSLILESASTNQTSMYLCASSPGTTNEKLFFGSGTQLSVL.

The CDR3, as DNA: TGTGCCTGGGGGGGCGGGAGATACGAGCAGTACTTC. Encoded protein: CAWGGGRYEQYF. The V and J genes are TRBV30 and TRBJ2-7, with D possibly matching TRBD2 (7 bases). V dropped 5 bases and J dropped 4 bases, with 12 bases sitting between them. CDR3 size: 12 residues. Germline values: CDR1 GTSNPN, CDR2 SVGIG (reference sequence).

The chain combines TRBV27 with TRBJ2-1, with D possibly TRBD2 on 5 matching bases. V lost 3 bases and J lost 1, with 10 bases in between. Looked up from germline, CDR1 is MNHEY and CDR2 is SMNVEV (reference sequence). The CDR3 length is 15 residues. CDR3 in amino acids: CASSFGSGSYNEQFF. In DNA form, the CDR3 reads TGTGCCAGCAGTTTTGGATCGGGATCCTACAATGAGCAGTTCTTC.

The chain links TRBV28 to TRBJ1-5; D perhaps matches TRBD1 (6 bases). Germline values: CDR1 MDHEN, CDR2 SYDVKM. V dropped 6 bases and J dropped 2 bases, with 26 bases sitting between them. The CDR3 runs 19 residues. CDR3 DNA: TGTGCCAGCAGGTCCGCAGGGGTAGGGGCCATATCGGGCAATCAGCCCCAGCATTTT. Its protein product is CASRSAGVGAISGNQPQHF.

The rearrangement links TRBV4-2 to TRBJ2-5; D might be TRBD2 (6 bases). The germline gives CDR1 LGHNA, CDR2 YNFKEQ. The CDR3 sequence is 17 residues long. Trimming took off 5 bases at V and 5 bases at J, with 24 bases between the two ends. The CDR3: CASSSHPGTPAGETQYF. CDR3 bases: TGTGCCAGCAGCTCTCACCCCGGGACTCCAGCGGGCGAGACCCAGTACTTC.

This rearrangement joins TRBV7-9 to TRBJ1-2; the match to TRBD1 covers 7 bases. J lost 7 bases, V lost 4 bases, and 12 bases had no gene match. Germline CDR1 reads SEHNR; CDR2 reads FQNEAQ (reference sequence). The CDR3 loop spans 15 amino acids. The CDR3 sequence is CASSSGTVLSIGYTF. In DNA form, the CDR3 reads TGTGCCAGCAGCTCTGGGACAGTACTCTCTATTGGCTACACCTTC.

V is TRBV5-1 and J is TRBJ1-6; TRBD1 aligns across 7 bases. CDR1 and CDR2 from the germline V gene are SGHRS and YFSETQ. V shed 4 bases and J 2 bases; nucleotides not matched to a gene: 3. The CDR3 length is 15 residues. The CDR3 region has the DNA TGCGCCAGCAGCACAGGGGTAGCCTATAATTCACCCCTCCACTTT. The encoded protein is CASSTGVAYNSPLHF.

This rearrangement joins TRBV9 to TRBJ2-2; 11 bases line up with TRBD2. J was trimmed by 4 bases and V by 2 bases; bases with no gene match: 4. CDR1 SGDLS and CDR2 YYNGEE come from the germline V gene. The CDR3 runs to 16 residues. CDR3 sequence (DNA): TGTGCCAGCAGCGTTGAAGGACTAGCGGGCACCGGGGAGCTGTTTTTT. Its protein product is CASSVEGLAGTGELFF.

The rearrangement uses TRBV28 and TRBJ2-3; TRBD2 aligns across 12 bases. The CDR3 has 17 residues. V was clipped by 6 bases and J by 7 bases; unmatched bases: 14. Per germline, CDR1 MDHEN and CDR2 SYDVKM. In nucleotides, the CDR3 is TGTGCCAGCAGCCAATCTAGCGGGAGGGCCAGTGGGAATACGCAGTATTTT. It encodes CASSQSSGRASGNTQYF.

The rearrangement links TRBV12-3 or TRBV12-4 to TRBJ1-1; TRBD1 agrees at 8 bases. J was trimmed by 4 bases and V by 7 bases; bases with no gene match: 5. This CDR3 has 13 amino acids. CDR3 in DNA: TGTGCCAGCATCCTAACAGGGGGCACTGAAGCTTTCTTT. This translates into CASILTGGTEAFF.

The CDR3 sequence is CASSAGQGFSEAFF. As DNA, the CDR3 is TGTGCCAGCAGCGCGGGACAGGGATTCTCTGAAGCTTTCTTT. The V gene is TRBV7-6, the J gene TRBJ1-1; 9 bases map to TRBD1. In germline, CDR1 is SGHVS, CDR2 FNYEAQ. The CDR3 is 14 residues long. J was trimmed by 6 bases and V by 5 bases; bases with no gene match: 7.

V and J are TRBV4-3 and TRBJ2-1; 7 positions match TRBD1. CDR3 length equals 18 residues. V trimming: 1 base; J trimming: 1 base; junction bases outside the gene matches: 10. Germline CDR1 and CDR2: LGHNA and YSLEER. The CDR3 here is CASSQVFEGAGSYNEQFF. The DNA for the CDR3 is TGCGCCAGCAGCCAAGTTTTTGAGGGGGCAGGATCCTACAATGAGCAGTTCTTC.

The chain uses TRBV7-8 and TRBJ2-2, with D possibly TRBD1 on 5 matching bases. The V and J ends lost 3 bases and 5 bases respectively, with 13 bases between them. CDR1 and CDR2 (germline): SGHVS, FQNEAQ. The CDR3 consists of 15 residues. CDR3 region: CASSFRATGTGELFF. The CDR3 DNA is TGTGCCAGCAGCTTCCGTGCCACAGGAACCGGGGAGCTGTTTTTT.

This clone was seen a few times. The chain employs TRBV7-9 and TRBJ1-3, with no clear D. The CDR3 is 14 residues long. V was cut by 1 base and J by 1 base, with 5 bases left in between. Germline assignment: CDR1 SEHNR and CDR2 FQNEAQ (reference sequence). For the CDR3, the DNA is TGTGCCAGCAGCTTAGGGCAGTCTGGAAACACCATATATTTT. It codes for CASSLGQSGNTIYF.

The chain uses TRBV9 and TRBJ1-1, with 8 bases matching TRBD1. With V trimmed by 2 bases and J by 1 base, 10 bases remained unmatched. Per germline, CDR1 SGDLS and CDR2 YYNGEE. CDR3 length: 17 amino acids. This CDR3 reads CASSVSPTGGWNTEAFF. DNA of the CDR3: TGTGCCAGCAGCGTGAGCCCTACAGGGGGATGGAACACTGAAGCTTTCTTT.

The CDR3 bases are TGCGCCAGCAGCTTCCTAGCGGGGTCCACAGATACGCAGTATTTT. As protein: CASSFLAGSTDTQYF. The chain couples TRBV5-1 to TRBJ2-3; 9 nucleotides agree with TRBD2. The CDR3 is 15 amino acids. Losses at the gene ends were 2 bases for V and 2 bases for J; bases not matched to a gene: 3. Germline CDR1 and CDR2: SGHRS and YFSETQ.

The rearrangement joins TRBV5-8 to TRBJ2-5; 11 positions match TRBD1. Losses at the gene ends were 4 bases for V and 2 bases for J; bases not matched to a gene: 1. Germline V lookup: CDR1 SGHTS, CDR2 YDEGEE. This CDR3 region has 14 residues. CDR3 sequence reads: CASSRDRGQETQYF. As DNA, the CDR3 is TGTGCCAGCAGCCGGGACAGGGGGCAAGAGACCCAGTACTTC.

This clone was recorded once. V is TRBV11-2 and J is TRBJ1-2; no clear D gene. The ends were cut back, 0 bases at V and 7 bases at J, with 9 bases in the middle. There are 13 residues in the CDR3. CDR1 and CDR2 (germline): SGHAT, FQNNGV. CDR3 in amino acids: CASSLDRGPGYTF. The CDR3 DNA reads as TGTGCCAGCAGCTTAGATCGGGGTCCTGGCTACACCTTC.

This CDR3 is CASSDQGVAEAFF. The CDR3 bases are TGTGCCAGCAGTGATCAGGGGGTCGCTGAAGCTTTCTTT. The chain is built from TRBV2 and TRBJ1-1, with 7 positions matching TRBD1. V trimming: 3 bases; J trimming: 6 bases; junction bases outside the gene matches: 4. CDR3 length equals 13 residues. CDR1 and CDR2 (germline): SNHLY, FYNNEI. The whole variable domain, remainder taken from reference TRBV2 and TRBJ1-1, is EPEVTQTPSHQVTQMGQEVILRCVPISNHLYFYWYRQILGQKVEFLVSFYNNEISEKSEIFDDQFSVERPDGSNFTLKIRSTKLEDSAMYFCASSDQGVAEAFFGQGTRLTVV.

This clone was counted only a few times. The chain links TRBV30 to TRBJ2-7; TRBD1 aligns across 9 bases. The V gene's germline CDR1 is GTSNPN and CDR2 SVGIG (reference sequence). CDR3 length equals 16 residues. The J segment lost 4 bases and the V segment lost 3 bases, leaving 13 bases of the junction unmatched. CDR3 in DNA: TGTGCCTGGAGCCTAACGCGCAACAGGGGGCTATACGAGCAGTACTTC. Amino acids: CAWSLTRNRGLYEQYF.

The V call is TRBV11-3, the J call TRBJ2-1, with 10 bases lining up with TRBD2. The V segment lost 5 bases and the J segment 8 bases; nucleotides outside the gene matches: 15. Germline CDR1 and CDR2: SGHNT and YENEEA. This CDR3 region has 17 residues. In DNA, the CDR3 is TGTGCCAGCAGCCTCCTAGCGGGAGAGGGGTTTTCGGATGAGCAGTTCTTC. It translates to CASSLLAGEGFSDEQFF.

The V call is TRBV7-9, the J call TRBJ2-3; TRBD2 matches at 7 bases. Trimming took 5 bases from V and 0 from J; bases not matched to a gene: 11. The CDR3 has 17 amino acids. Germline V lookup: CDR1 SEHNR, CDR2 FQNEAQ (reference sequence). CDR3 DNA: TGTGCCAGCAGCGAGGGGTGGGCGGGAGCAAGCACAGATACGCAGTATTTT. Protein: CASSEGWAGASTDTQYF.

This clone was recorded a few times. The CDR3 region has the DNA TGCGCCAGCAGCTTACAGGGGTATGGCTACACCTTC. This codes for CASSLQGYGYTF. The chain couples TRBV5-1 to TRBJ1-2; TRBD1 agrees at 7 bases. Germline lookup yields CDR1 SGHRS and CDR2 YFSETQ. The CDR3 runs 12 residues. V was pared by 2 bases and J by 5 bases, with 0 bases of the junction left unmatched.

V is TRBV12-3 or TRBV12-4 and J is TRBJ2-2, with D possibly matching TRBD2 (6 bases). The CDR3 extends over 13 amino acids. Trimming took off 1 base at V and 8 bases at J, with 8 bases between the two ends. The chain's CDR3 is CASSLGGIGELFF. The CDR3 DNA follows: TGTGCCAGCAGTTTAGGCGGGATAGGGGAGCTGTTTTTT.

The chain recombines TRBV6-5 with TRBJ2-7; no clear D. CDR3 length: 14 amino acids. Trimming removed 6 bases at V and 5 bases at J, with 17 bases between. The V gene's germline CDR1 is MNHEY and CDR2 SVGAGI. CDR3 amino acids: CASSSLAQKDEQYF. The CDR3 DNA sequence: TGTGCCAGCAGCTCATTAGCCCAGAAGGACGAGCAGTACTTC.

The V gene is TRBV28, the J gene TRBJ1-3; D gene uncertain. CDR1 MDHEN and CDR2 SYDVKM come from the germline V gene. The ends were cut back, 5 bases at V and 2 bases at J, with 10 bases in the middle. The CDR3 contains 14 residues. CDR3 loop: CASSTGLPGNTIYF. The CDR3 DNA is TGTGCCAGCAGTACGGGGTTGCCTGGAAACACCATATATTTT.

This chain's CDR3 is CASSHDRGVWYGYTF. The CDR3 DNA reads TGTGCCAGCAGTCACGACAGGGGGGTATGGTATGGCTACACCTTC. The rearrangement links TRBV6-5 to TRBJ1-2; 9 nucleotides align to TRBD1. Germline trimming cut 5 bases from V and 5 bases from J; bases unmatched to any gene: 9. Germline loops: CDR1 MNHEY, CDR2 SVGAGI. This CDR3 is built from 15 residues.

A single count supports this clone. The chain couples TRBV5-4 to TRBJ2-5; TRBD1 matches 9 bases. The trim removed 0 bases at V and 5 bases at J, leaving 2 bases unmatched. This CDR3 comprises 14 residues. Germline V gene data show CDR1 as SGHNT and CDR2 as YYREEE (reference sequence). CDR3 nucleotides: TGTGCCAGCAGCTTGGGGGACAGGGTTGAGACCCAGTACTTC. Encoded protein: CASSLGDRVETQYF.

This clone was detected a few times. V and J are TRBV19 and TRBJ1-2; 9 bases line up with TRBD1. The germline V gene has CDR1 LNHDA and CDR2 SQIVND (reference sequence). Trimming cost V 5 bases and J 6 bases; bases outside gene matches: 10. The CDR3 totals 15 residues. The CDR3 protein is CASSARSQGADGYTF. The CDR3 nucleotides are TGTGCCAGTAGTGCCAGATCACAGGGGGCGGATGGCTACACCTTC.

The chain has TRBV5-4 and TRBJ1-1, with 8 bases lining up with TRBD1. The ends lost 4 bases at V and 0 bases at J; junction bases unmatched: 8. Germline CDR1 SGHNT, CDR2 YYREEE (reference sequence). The CDR3 runs 16 residues. The CDR3 is CASSQGQAVMNTEAFF. The CDR3 region has the DNA TGTGCCAGCAGCCAGGGACAGGCTGTTATGAACACTGAAGCTTTCTTT.